This paragraph reports one T cell receptor beta chain. Its antigen is currently unknown. The same CDR3 can be traced to other DNA sequences in this sample. These data come from a study of shared clonotypes between healthy human individuals. General study findings and limits: Depth of sequencing was expected to influence donor clonotype sharing. Of the naive CD4 clonotypes, roughly 5% were shared across a few donors.

The CDR3 extends over 12 amino acids. V was clipped by 6 bases and J by 0 bases, with 2 bases between them. CDR1 and CDR2 (germline): KGHSH, LQKENI. Sequencing used immunoSEQ multiplex PCR; TCRdb keeps in-frame clones, though not all of them. This table holds approximately 530,000 clones, about 96% found once. Sequencing was performed on naive CD4+ T cells sorted from blood. Indicated subset: CD45RA+ positively selected. This chain connects TRBV18 to TRBJ2-2; D is undetermined. The TCR originated in a woman in her twenties or thirties in good health. For the CDR3, the DNA is TGTGCCAGCTCCCCGAACACCGGGGAGCTGTTTTTT. Its protein is CASSPNTGELFF.